This TCR beta chain was recovered during a study of T cells in Graves' hyperthyroidism and ophthalmopathy. This clonotype was detected a few times. Its target is unknown. Germline lookup yields CDR1 SGDLS and CDR2 YYNGEE. J was trimmed by 5 bases and V by 5 bases; bases with no gene match: 9. CDR3 size: 15 residues. Amplified TCR beta CDR3 regions came from RNA transcripts. HTBI primers were employed in a first-round RT-PCR of the TCR CDR3. TCRdb re-called the multiplex PCR reads through MiXCR, storing one row per CDR3 protein. The data hold 650,000 to 750,000 distinct CDR3 sequences, with 14% observed a single time. The study's findings and limits: Most thyroid clonotypes expanded above 0.001 appeared in blood too.

These patients, aged 18 to 65, had recently diagnosed hyperthyroidism lasting under 2 months. Each 10 ml fresh peripheral blood draw supplied the PBMCs. The chain recombines TRBV9 with TRBJ2-1; 8 bases map to TRBD2. Sequencing input: blood. This TCR was recovered from a woman aged 18-35 years with Graves' hyperthyroidism. The CDR3 region is CASSPLAVFNNEQFF. In DNA form, the CDR3 reads TGTGCCAGCAGTCCACTAGCGGTTTTTAACAATGAGCAGTTCTTC.